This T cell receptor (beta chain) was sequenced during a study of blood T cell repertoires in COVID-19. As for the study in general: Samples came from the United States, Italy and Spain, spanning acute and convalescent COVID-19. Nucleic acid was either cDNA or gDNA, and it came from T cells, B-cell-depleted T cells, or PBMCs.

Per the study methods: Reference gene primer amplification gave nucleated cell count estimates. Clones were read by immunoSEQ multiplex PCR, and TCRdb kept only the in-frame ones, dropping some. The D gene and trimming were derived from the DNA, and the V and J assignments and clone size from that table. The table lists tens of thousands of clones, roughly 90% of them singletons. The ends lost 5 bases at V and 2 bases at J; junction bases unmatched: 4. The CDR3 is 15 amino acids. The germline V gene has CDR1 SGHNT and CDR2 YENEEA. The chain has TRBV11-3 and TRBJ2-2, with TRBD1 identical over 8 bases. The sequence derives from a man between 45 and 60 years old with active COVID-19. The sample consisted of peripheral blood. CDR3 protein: CASSRTGINTGELFF. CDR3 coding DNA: TGTGCCAGCAGCCGGACAGGGATCAACACCGGGGAGCTGTTTTTT.